This T cell receptor beta chain was identified during a study of control samples from healthy donors and cancer patients. CDR3 length: 15 amino acids. V was pared by 5 bases and J by 4 bases, with 7 bases of the junction left unmatched. Germline values: CDR1 KGHSH, CDR2 LQKENI. Libraries were prepared by immunoSEQ multiplex PCR; TCRdb keeps only in-frame clonotypes and omits some of them. The sample consists of some 49,000 clones, about 86% of them appearing once. This chain uses TRBV18 with TRBJ2-5, with 10 bases lining up with TRBD1. Sample: PBMCs. This TCR came from a woman aged 45 to 65 with lung cancer. The CDR3 DNA is TGTGCCAGCTCAGCGGGACAGGGGCTCGGAGAGACCCAGTACTTC. It yields the protein CASSAGQGLGETQYF.